Listed here are 10 T cell receptor beta chains from one sample, sequenced in a study of T cell responses to AZD1222 COVID-19 vaccine. Using immunoSEQ multiplex PCR, the repertoire was profiled, and TCRdb retains in-frame clones only, with some absent. Of about 90,000 clones in the sample, 75% to 90% were seen once. The specimen was peripheral blood, collected on day 0 of AZD1222 vaccination. Every receptor here comes from an adult in good health.

J is TRBJ2-1 and V is TRBV21-1; the table's D call, TRBD2, has no DNA check behind it. TRBV21-1 is recorded as a pseudogene. The CDR3 sequence is 14 residues long. In DNA form, the CDR3 reads TGTGCCAGTTGGATAGGTTGGCGGGACAATGAGCAGTTCTTC. Amino acid sequence: CASWIGWRDNEQFF.

Only one count was recorded for this clone. The chain employs TRBV15 and TRBJ1-2; D possibly corresponds to TRBD1 (5 bases). Germline values: CDR1 LNHNV, CDR2 YYDKDF (reference sequence). V was pared by 1 base and J by 8 bases, with 11 bases between. This CDR3 comprises 13 residues. The CDR3 sequence is CATSRVGAGGYTF. DNA of the CDR3: TGTGCCACCAGCAGAGTTGGGGCCGGAGGCTACACCTTC.

The chain links TRBV19 to TRBJ2-1; the D gene is possibly TRBD2 (5 bases). Trimming left V 7 bases short and J 8 bases short, with 18 bases between. The CDR3 covers 14 residues. Germline V lookup: CDR1 LNHDA, CDR2 SQIVND (reference sequence). The CDR3 here is CASTEVGPGDEQFF. CDR3 DNA sequence: TGTGCCAGTACCGAGGTAGGCCCCGGGGATGAGCAGTTCTTC.

This chain uses TRBV19 with TRBJ2-3, with D perhaps assigned TRBD1 or TRBD2 (5 bases each). CDR3 length: 13 residues. The V gene's germline CDR1 is LNHDA and CDR2 SQIVND (reference sequence). V was pared by 9 bases and J by 5 bases, with 15 bases between. This CDR3 reads CASRDPSGDTQYF. Here the CDR3 DNA reads TGTGCCAGCCGGGACCCCTCGGGAGATACGCAGTATTTT.

The genes are TRBV13 and TRBJ1-1; no reliable D call. Germline CDR1 reads PRHDT; CDR2 reads FYEKMQ (reference sequence). The V gene lost 5 bases and the J gene lost 4 bases, with 11 bases spanning the gap. The CDR3 totals 13 residues. CDR3 region: CASSVIVGTEAFF. The CDR3, as DNA: TGTGCCAGCAGCGTGATCGTGGGCACTGAAGCTTTCTTT.

The J gene is TRBJ1-2, the V gene TRBV11-1; D possibly corresponds to TRBD1 (5 bases). Trimming stripped 6 bases from V and 8 bases from J, with 22 bases between. CDR3 length: 15 residues. CDR1 SGHAT and CDR2 FQDESV come from the germline V gene (reference sequence). CDR3 region: CASSHPGLTSEGYTF. CDR3 in DNA: TGTGCCAGCAGTCACCCGGGACTCACGTCGGAAGGCTACACCTTC.

The CDR3 DNA reads as TGTGCCAGCAGTTACCTGACAGGCCCGGGTGAGCAGTTCTTC. This translates into CASSYLTGPGEQFF. The V call is TRBV6-5, the J call TRBJ2-1; D is possibly TRBD1 (6 bases). The V end was cut by 2 bases, the J end by 9 bases, with 14 bases between. The CDR3 loop spans 14 amino acids. Germline assignment: CDR1 MNHEY and CDR2 SVGAGI.

CDR3 sequence reads: CASLPLGSPENEKLFF. DNA for the CDR3: TGTGCCAGCTTACCCCTCGGATCTCCAGAGAATGAAAAACTGTTTTTT. The rearrangement links TRBV7-9 to TRBJ1-4; D not resolved. Germline V gene sequence: CDR1 SEHNR, CDR2 FQNEAQ (reference sequence). The CDR3 contains 16 residues. Trimming removed 8 bases from V and 5 bases from J, with 21 bases in between.

The V and J genes are TRBV27 and TRBJ2-2; no clear D. Germline V gives CDR1 MNHEY, CDR2 SMNVEV (reference sequence). The CDR3 length is 13 residues. The V end lost 6 bases, the J end lost 4 bases, and 9 bases lay between the germline ends. The CDR3 loop is CASRAGGTGELFF. CDR3 nucleotides: TGTGCCAGCAGGGCCGGTGGCACCGGGGAGCTGTTTTTT.

This chain links TRBV28 with TRBJ2-1, with 9 bases matching TRBD2. V gave up 4 bases and J gave up 0 bases; unmatched junction bases: 4. The CDR3 runs to 16 residues. The germline V gene encodes CDR1 MDHEN and CDR2 SYDVKM. The CDR3 bases are TGTGCCAGCAGTTCTATAGCGGGAGCCTCCTACAATGAGCAGTTCTTC. Translated: CASSSIAGASYNEQFF.